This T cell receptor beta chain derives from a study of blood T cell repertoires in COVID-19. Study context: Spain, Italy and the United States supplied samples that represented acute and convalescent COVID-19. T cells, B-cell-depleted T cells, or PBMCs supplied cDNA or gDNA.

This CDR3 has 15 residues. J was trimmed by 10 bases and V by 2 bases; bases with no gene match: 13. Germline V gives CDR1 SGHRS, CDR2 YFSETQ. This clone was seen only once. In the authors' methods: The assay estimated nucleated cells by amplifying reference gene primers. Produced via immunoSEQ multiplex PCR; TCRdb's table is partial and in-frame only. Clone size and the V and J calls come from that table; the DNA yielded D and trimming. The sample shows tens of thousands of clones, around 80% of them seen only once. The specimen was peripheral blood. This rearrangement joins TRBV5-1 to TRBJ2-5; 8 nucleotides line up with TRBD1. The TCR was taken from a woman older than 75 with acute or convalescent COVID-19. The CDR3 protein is CASSLQGGSVEDQYF. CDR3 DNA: TGCGCCAGCAGCTTACAGGGGGGAAGCGTTGAGGACCAGTACTTC.